This T cell receptor (delta chain) comes out of a study of gammadelta T cells in human blood. TCRdb reprocessed the RT-PCR reads through CATT. The profile shows over a thousand delta-chain clones, roughly 10% of them singletons. Germline V gives CDR1 TSWWSYY, CDR2 QGS. The V gene lost 7 bases and the J gene lost 9 bases, with 24 bases spanning the gap. This CDR3 comprises 15 residues. In regard to this clone: This may be a read error: a much more frequent sequence differs by one nucleotide. Other nucleotide sequences from this sample produce the same CDR3.

This TCR came from a newborn. V usage is TRDV1 and J usage is TRDJ1; maybe TRDD3 (5 bases). The sequencing sample was made of non-Vgamma9Vdelta2 gamma-delta T cells from cord blood. The CDR3 spells CALALGAKKGSQLIF. In DNA form, the CDR3 reads TGTGCTCTTGCGCTTGGGGCCAAAAAGGGTTCCCAACTCATCTTT.